A selection of T cell receptor beta chains follows, all from one sample in a study of blood T cell repertoires in COVID-19. Profiling relied on immunoSEQ multiplex PCR, and the TCRdb table lists in-frame clones only, not all of them. The profile shows a few hundred thousand clones, about 89% of them singletons. The sequenced sample was peripheral blood. Every receptor here comes from a woman aged 25 to 45 with COVID-19, enrolled during active disease. Each CDR3 is given with its conserved first and last residue. A D gene is named only where the DNA matches it firmly. Expanded clones are given a class, and other clones once, few, many or no size at all.

V	D	J	size	CDR3	DNA
TRBV6-5	.	TRBJ2-2	.	CASSYSAGRNTGELFF	TGTGCCAGCAGTTACTCGGCGGGTAGGAACACCGGGGAGCTGTTTTTT
TRBV19	.	TRBJ2-1	few	CASRERIVNSYNEQFF	TGTGCCAGTAGAGAGAGGATCGTAAACTCCTACAATGAGCAGTTCTTC
TRBV15	TRBD1	TRBJ1-2	.	CATSRDRTGGDSYGYTF	TGTGCCACCAGCAGAGATCGAACAGGGGGCGATTCTTATGGCTACACCTTC
TRBV6-5	TRBD2	TRBJ2-7	.	CASSREEGLFEQYF	TGTGCCAGCAGTCGGGAGGAGGGGCTGTTCGAGCAGTACTTC
TRBV28	.	TRBJ1-2	.	CASRTPTVNYGYTF	TGTGCCAGCAGGACTCCGACAGTTAACTATGGCTACACCTTC
TRBV7-8	.	TRBJ1-1	.	CASSSRGWVNTEAFF	TGTGCCAGCAGCAGCCGGGGGTGGGTAAACACTGAAGCTTTCTTT
TRBV6-2/TRBV6-3	.	TRBJ1-2	.	CASSLNRMEGYTF	TGTGCCAGCAGTTTGAACAGGATGGAGGGCTACACCTTC
TRBV11-2	TRBD2	TRBJ2-3	.	CASSLGPSGITDTQYF	TGTGCCAGCAGCTTAGGCCCTAGCGGGATCACAGATACGCAGTATTTT
TRBV19	.	TRBJ1-1	.	CASRIRGGGTEAFF	TGTGCCAGTAGGATCAGGGGCGGAGGCACTGAAGCTTTCTTT
TRBV7-2	TRBD1	TRBJ2-7	.	CASSFRGGQGAYEQYF	TGTGCCAGCAGCTTTAGAGGGGGACAGGGGGCGTACGAGCAGTACTTC
TRBV28	.	TRBJ1-3	few	CASSLLGAEHRSGNTIYF	TGTGCCAGCAGTTTATTGGGGGCAGAACACCGCTCTGGAAACACCATATATTTT
TRBV20-1	TRBD2	TRBJ2-1	.	CSASRTPSGGAYFNEQFF	TGCAGTGCTAGTAGGACCCCGAGCGGGGGGGCCTATTTCAATGAGCAGTTCTTC
TRBV18	.	TRBJ2-1	few	CASSPPPGIPYNEQFF	TGTGCCAGCTCACCACCGCCGGGAATCCCCTACAATGAGCAGTTCTTC
TRBV5-1	.	TRBJ2-7	few	CASSLEGGASEQYF	TGCGCCAGCAGCTTGGAAGGGGGGGCGAGCGAGCAGTACTTC
TRBV6-6	TRBD1	TRBJ1-3	.	CASSQGASGNTIYF	TGTGCCAGCAGCCAGGGGGCAAGTGGAAACACCATATATTTT
TRBV7-9	TRBD1	TRBJ1-2	.	CASRRDRVSGYTF	TGTGCCAGCAGGCGAGACAGGGTTAGTGGCTACACCTTC
TRBV19	.	TRBJ1-2	once	CASTPTPPVGYTF	TGTGCCAGTACTCCCACCCCCCCAGTCGGCTACACCTTC
TRBV4-3	.	TRBJ2-7	few	CASSQDGQAYEQYF	TGCGCCAGCAGCCAAGATGGCCAGGCCTACGAGCAGTACTTC
TRBV7-9	TRBD1	TRBJ2-1	few	CASSPPRQGPYNEQFF	TGTGCCAGCAGCCCCCCACGACAGGGTCCCTACAATGAGCAGTTCTTC
TRBV3-1/TRBV3-2	.	TRBJ1-2	.	CASSQETGGGGYTF	TGTGCCAGCAGCCAAGAAACGGGGGGCGGTGGCTACACCTTC
TRBV7-8	.	TRBJ1-6	once	CASSLGEGSYNSPLHF	TGTGCCAGCAGCTTAGGGGAGGGCTCCTATAATTCACCCCTCCACTTT
TRBV7-9	TRBD1	TRBJ1-4	.	CASSLERPGQGAGKLFF	TGTGCCAGCAGCCTGGAGCGTCCGGGACAGGGGGCCGGAAAACTGTTTTTT
TRBV27	TRBD1	TRBJ1-2	.	CASRNQGVTGGYTF	TGTGCCAGCAGAAACCAGGGGGTCACAGGAGGCTACACCTTC
TRBV7-8	.	TRBJ2-2	.	CASSLVSRQANTGELFF	TGTGCCAGCAGCTTAGTATCTCGGCAGGCTAACACCGGGGAGCTGTTTTTT
TRBV19	.	TRBJ2-4	.	CASRGQVSKNIQYF	TGTGCCAGTAGGGGGCAGGTCTCTAAAAACATTCAGTACTTC
TRBV19	.	TRBJ2-1	.	CASSMAGLTYNEQFF	TGTGCCAGTAGTATGGCTGGCCTTACCTACAATGAGCAGTTCTTC
TRBV27	.	TRBJ1-2	.	CASSLVTGLGGYTF	TGTGCCAGCAGTTTGGTTACCGGATTGGGCGGCTACACCTTC
TRBV10-3	.	TRBJ1-1	.	CATSLLMGHEKTEAFF	TGTGCCACATCACTCTTAATGGGACATGAGAAGACTGAAGCTTTCTTT
TRBV27	.	TRBJ1-2	.	CASSPTGQVRYGYTF	TGTGCCAGCAGCCCGACAGGCCAGGTTCGCTATGGCTACACCTTC
TRBV11-3	TRBD1	TRBJ2-5	.	CASSPSGQGVETQYF	TGTGCCAGCAGCCCGAGTGGACAGGGGGTAGAGACCCAGTACTTC
TRBV4-3	.	TRBJ1-2	few	CASSQGRGSSYGYTF	TGCGCCAGCAGCCAAGGTCGAGGGAGTAGCTATGGCTACACCTTC
TRBV6-2/TRBV6-3	.	TRBJ2-3	.	CASSRARRQAGTDTQYF	TGTGCCAGCAGCCGGGCCCGTCGACAGGCCGGCACAGATACGCAGTATTTT
TRBV29-1	.	TRBJ1-2	.	CSVDTGRGTGGYTF	TGCAGCGTTGATACTGGAAGGGGTACTGGGGGCTACACCTTC
TRBV19	TRBD1	TRBJ1-4	.	CASSGDRSTNEKLFF	TGTGCCAGTAGTGGGGACAGATCAACTAATGAAAAACTGTTTTTT
TRBV20-1	TRBD1	TRBJ2-5	.	CSADRGETQYF	TGCAGTGCGGACAGGGGTGAGACCCAGTACTTC
TRBV28	TRBD1	TRBJ1-5	.	CASILTGGNQPQHF	TGTGCCAGCATCCTTACAGGGGGCAATCAGCCCCAGCATTTT
TRBV7-9	TRBD1	TRBJ1-2	.	CASSQGGGYGYTF	TGTGCCAGCAGCCAAGGGGGCGGCTATGGCTACACCTTC
TRBV7-2	TRBD2	TRBJ2-3	.	CASSLQLAGGPLSTDTQYF	TGTGCCAGCAGCTTGCAACTAGCGGGAGGGCCTTTAAGCACAGATACGCAGTATTTT
TRBV7-2	.	TRBJ2-3	.	CASSYSSDTQYF	TGTGCCAGCAGCTATAGCAGCGATACGCAGTATTTT
TRBV9	TRBD1	TRBJ2-7	.	CASSATGGSYEQYF	TGTGCCAGCAGCGCAACAGGGGGCTCCTACGAGCAGTACTTC
TRBV2	.	TRBJ2-7	.	CASSEALGSYEQYF	TGTGCCAGCAGTGAAGCGCTGGGGAGCTACGAGCAGTACTTC
TRBV29-1	.	TRBJ1-2	.	CSVGAKGVANYGYTF	TGCAGCGTTGGGGCCAAGGGGGTAGCTAACTATGGCTACACCTTC
TRBV27	TRBD2	TRBJ2-5	.	CASSGTSGGTQETQYF	TGTGCCAGCAGTGGGACTAGCGGGGGGACCCAAGAGACCCAGTACTTC
TRBV2	TRBD2	TRBJ2-2	once	CASSKTSGGHQSELFF	TGTGCCAGCAGTAAGACTAGCGGGGGCCATCAGTCGGAGCTGTTTTTT
TRBV19	.	TRBJ1-6	.	CASSDRGPTNSPLHF	TGTGCCAGTAGTGATCGGGGTCCTACGAATTCACCCCTCCACTTT
TRBV5-4	TRBD1	TRBJ1-1	.	CASSPGQGNTEAFF	TGTGCCAGCAGCCCCGGACAGGGGAACACTGAAGCTTTCTTT
TRBV7-7	.	TRBJ1-1	.	CASSLTGNTEAFF	TGTGCTAGCAGCTTAACAGGGAACACTGAAGCTTTCTTT
TRBV7-9	.	TRBJ2-4	once	CASSLGSGVGGLYF	TGTGCCAGCAGCTTAGGGTCTGGGGTCGGAGGACTTTACTTC
TRBV11-2	.	TRBJ2-1	.	CASSFGGRDNEQFF	TGTGCCAGCAGCTTCGGGGGACGGGACAATGAGCAGTTCTTC
TRBV5-4	.	TRBJ2-1	.	CASSFIDEQFF	TGTGCCAGCAGCTTCATTGATGAGCAGTTCTTC
TRBV27	TRBD1	TRBJ1-6	.	CASSWDRANSPLHF	TGTGCCAGCAGCTGGGACAGGGCTAATTCACCCCTCCACTTT
TRBV7-2	TRBD1	TRBJ2-2	.	CASSFSGTANTGELFF	TGTGCCAGCAGCTTCTCCGGGACAGCGAACACCGGGGAGCTGTTTTTT
TRBV23-1	TRBD2	TRBJ2-2	.	CASSLPDKVGLAGTGELFF	TGCGCCAGCAGTCTTCCAGATAAGGTTGGACTAGCGGGGACCGGGGAGCTGTTTTTT
TRBV19	.	TRBJ1-1	.	CASSMRSIGNTEAFF	TGTGCCAGTAGTATGCGTTCAATCGGGAACACTGAAGCTTTCTTT